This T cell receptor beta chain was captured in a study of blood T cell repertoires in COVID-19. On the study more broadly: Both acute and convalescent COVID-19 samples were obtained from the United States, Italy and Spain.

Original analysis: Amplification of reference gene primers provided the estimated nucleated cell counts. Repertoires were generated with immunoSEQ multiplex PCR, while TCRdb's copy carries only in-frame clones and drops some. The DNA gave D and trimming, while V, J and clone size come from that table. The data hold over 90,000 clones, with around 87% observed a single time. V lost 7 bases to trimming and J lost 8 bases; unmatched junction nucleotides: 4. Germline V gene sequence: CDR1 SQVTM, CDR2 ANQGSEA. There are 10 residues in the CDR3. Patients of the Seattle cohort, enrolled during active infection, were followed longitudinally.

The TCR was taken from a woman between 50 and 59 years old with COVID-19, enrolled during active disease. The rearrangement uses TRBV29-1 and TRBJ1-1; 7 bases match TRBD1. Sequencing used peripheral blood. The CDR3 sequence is CSAWTGEAFF. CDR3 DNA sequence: TGCAGCGCTTGGACAGGCGAAGCTTTCTTT.